This T cell receptor beta chain was documented in a study of T cell responses to AZD1222 COVID-19 vaccine. On this clone: What it binds is not known.

Germline V lookup: CDR1 LNHDA, CDR2 SQIVND (reference sequence). There are 14 residues in the CDR3. V lost 4 bases to trimming and J lost 6 bases, with 13 bases between them. Points from the study as a whole: Spike-specific TCR depth and breadth grew after two AZD1222 doses. With dominance at 160-218 and 743-854, vaccine-associated CD4 TCRs spanned spike. None of the repertoires were sampled until the peak T cell response had passed.

This table comes from immunoSEQ multiplex PCR, and its TCRdb copy is limited to in-frame clones, with some not included. The table lists under 200,000 clones, 88% of them singletons. The receptor was isolated from an adult in good health. Sequenced here: peripheral blood, sampled on day 0 of AZD1222 vaccination. The gene calls are TRBV19 and TRBJ2-1, with D possibly TRBD2 on 5 matching bases. The CDR3 region has the DNA TGTGCCAGTAGTAGGGTAATAACTAGCAATGAGCAGTTCTTC. It specifies CASSRVITSNEQFF.